This TCR beta chain was recovered during a study of CD8 T cells in ankylosing spondylitis. Findings and limits, study-wide: One TCR beta motif, made up of fewer than 10 highly homologous variants, appeared characteristic of ankylosing spondylitis blood. Certain motif variants had earlier appeared in reactive arthritis synovial fluid and blood. Reportedly, disease-linked clones are significantly enriched in ankylosing spondylitis patients' matched synovial fluid.

Quantitative barcoded 5'-RACE was used to prepare TCR beta libraries. Each CDR3 protein gets one entry after TCRdb re-called the 5' RACE reads with MiXCR. The sample records 800,000 to 900,000 distinct CDR3 sequences, about 11% being singletons. Trimming pared 8 bases from V and 2 bases from J, leaving 15 bases between. The CDR3 totals 13 residues. The germline V gene has CDR1 DFQATT and CDR2 SNEGSKA (reference sequence). This clonotype was observed a handful of times. Its matching antigen is unknown. The sequence was obtained from a male donor with ankylosing spondylitis. The chain carries TRBV20-1 and TRBJ2-5, with D possibly being TRBD1 (6 bases). Source material: blood, either unsorted or a sorted T cell fraction (not recorded which). DNA of the CDR3: TGCAGTACCATGAGGCAGGGGCAAGAGACCCAGTACTTC. This codes for CSTMRQGQETQYF.